A single sample gave rise to the 29 T cell receptor beta chains below, sequenced in a study of cytomegalovirus exposure and HLA in healthy donors. PCR primers comprised 60 Vbeta and 13 Jbeta primers. The protocol was immunoSEQ multiplex PCR, while the TCRdb copy is restricted to in-frame clones and leaves out a portion. Altogether 160,000 or so clones are present, roughly 82% being singletons, with the ten largest covering roughly 10%. What was sequenced was PBMCs. These receptors came from a man over 45 in good health and CMV-seropositive.

In this sample, this clone turned up a few times. The rearrangement links TRBV28 to TRBJ1-2; D might be TRBD1 (6 bases). The CDR3 spans 14 residues. V was cut by 5 bases and J by 5 bases, with 15 bases left in between. Germline lookup yields CDR1 MDHEN and CDR2 SYDVKM. This CDR3 reads CASSGGGRKYGYTF. CDR3 DNA sequence: TGTGCCAGCAGTGGGGGGGGGCGTAAATATGGCTACACCTTC.

As regards this clone: The sample contains more than one DNA sequence encoding this CDR3. The chain employs TRBV15 and TRBJ2-3; TRBD2 might be the D (6 bases). CDR3 length equals 15 residues. Germline V gives CDR1 LNHNV, CDR2 YYDKDF (reference sequence). With 0 bases removed from V and 4 bases from J, the gap between germline ends came to 11 bases. DNA of the CDR3: TGTGCCACCAGCAGAGATAGGTCGGGGGCAGATACGCAGTATTTT. It specifies CATSRDRSGADTQYF.

About this clone: One junction end disagrees with the germline gene, perhaps due to a read error. V is TRBV7-9 and J is TRBJ2-1; possible D gene TRBD1, 6 bases. The germline V gene has CDR1 SEHNR and CDR2 FQNEAQ (reference sequence). The CDR3 extends over 15 amino acids. CDR3 nucleotides: TGTTCCAGCAGCCCAGCAGGGGAAGGCCGCAATGAGCAGTTCTTC. Protein product: CSSSPAGEGRNEQFF.

This rearrangement joins TRBV14 to TRBJ1-4; unclear D gene. This CDR3 contains 14 residues. V lost 0 bases and J lost 4, with 6 bases in between. CDR1 and CDR2 from the germline V gene are SGHDN and FVKESK. The CDR3: CASSQERSNEKLFF. DNA of the CDR3: TGTGCCAGCAGCCAAGAACGGAGTAATGAAAAACTGTTTTTT.

This clone was seen just once. This chain uses TRBV9 with TRBJ2-3, with D possibly matching TRBD2 (7 bases). Trimming shortened V by 0 bases and J by 0 bases, and 11 bases separated the two germline ends. Germline assignment: CDR1 SGDLS and CDR2 YYNGEE. This CDR3 region has 16 residues. CDR3 coding DNA: TGTGCCAGCAGCGTAGCGGGGGGCGTGAGCACAGATACGCAGTATTTT. Protein: CASSVAGGVSTDTQYF.

The V and J genes are TRBV4-1 and TRBJ1-2, with D maybe TRBD1 (5 bases). CDR3 length: 15 residues. The germline V gene encodes CDR1 MGHRA and CDR2 YSYEKL. Trimming removed 1 base at V and 1 base at J, with 10 bases between. The CDR3 loop is CASSQVTGINYGYTF. CDR3 nucleotides: TGCGCCAGCAGCCAAGTTACAGGCATTAACTATGGCTACACCTTC.

This chain links TRBV5-4 with TRBJ2-3; perhaps TRBD2 as D (6 bases). In germline, CDR1 is SGHNT, CDR2 YYREEE (reference sequence). This CDR3 region has 15 residues. V lost 1 base to trimming and J lost 5 bases, with 14 bases between them. CDR3 coding DNA: TGTGCCAGCAGCTTGTCGGCAGTGACTAGAGATACGCAGTATTTT. It yields the protein CASSLSAVTRDTQYF. Combining the CDR3 with reference TRBV5-4 and TRBJ2-3 gives the whole variable domain ETGVTQSPTHLIKTRGQQVTLRCSSQSGHNTVSWYQQALGQGPQFIFQYYREEENGRGNFPPRFSGLQFPNYSSELNVNALELDDSALYLCASSLSAVTRDTQYFGPGTRLTVL.

The V and J genes are TRBV4-3 and TRBJ2-1, with TRBD2 identical over 14 bases. Trimming at V came to 5 bases and at J to 8 bases, leaving 5 bases not matched to a gene. CDR1 LGHNA and CDR2 YSLEER come from the germline V gene. The CDR3 extends over 15 amino acids. The CDR3 sequence is CASSTGTSGRDEQFF. The CDR3 DNA reads TGCGCCAGCAGCACAGGGACTAGCGGGAGAGATGAGCAGTTCTTC.

This clone was seen a single time. V usage is TRBV5-4 and J usage is TRBJ1-6, with D possibly matching TRBD1 (6 bases). The CDR3 is made up of 15 amino acids. V was shortened by 5 bases and J by 9 bases, with 18 bases between the two germline ends. CDR1 is SGHNT, CDR2 YYREEE, per germline (reference sequence). CDR3 nucleotide sequence: TGTGCCAGCAGTTCCACAGGGATCCCAATTTCACCCCTCCACTTT. Its translation: CASSSTGIPISPLHF. Drawing the rest from reference TRBV5-4 and TRBJ1-6, the complete variable domain is ETGVTQSPTHLIKTRGQQVTLRCSSQSGHNTVSWYQQALGQGPQFIFQYYREEENGRGNFPPRFSGLQFPNYSSELNVNALELDDSALYLCASSSTGIPISPLHFGNGTRLTVT.

The chain carries TRBV19 and TRBJ2-2; TRBD1 matches at 7 bases. This CDR3 spans 15 amino acids. Germline CDR1 LNHDA, CDR2 SQIVND (reference sequence). J lost 6 bases, V lost 0 bases, and 4 bases had no gene match. The CDR3: CASSIDRQGAGELFF. Written as DNA, the CDR3 is TGTGCCAGTAGTATAGATAGGCAGGGGGCCGGGGAGCTGTTTTTT.

The V gene is TRBV6-6, the J gene TRBJ1-1; TRBD1 aligns across 10 bases. Germline CDR1 and CDR2: MNHNY and SVGAGI (reference sequence). V trimming: 5 bases; J trimming: 10 bases; junction bases outside the gene matches: 10. The CDR3 is made up of 14 amino acids. The CDR3 nucleotides read TGTGCCAGCAGTCCCCGGGACAGGGGCGTGGGAGCTTTCTTT. It encodes CASSPRDRGVGAFF.

The rearrangement links TRBV29-1 to TRBJ2-3, with TRBD2 matching over 9 bases. Germline trimming cut 3 bases from V and 1 base from J; bases unmatched to any gene: 5. The CDR3 length is 15 residues. Germline CDR1 and CDR2: SQVTM and ANQGSEA. As DNA, the CDR3 is TGCAGCGTTGACGGGCGGACTAGCGGCACAGATACGCAGTATTTT. As protein: CSVDGRTSGTDTQYF.

This sequence joins TRBV28 and TRBJ2-2, with a tentative D call TRBD2 (6 bases). This CDR3 has 16 amino acids. V was trimmed by 4 bases and J by 0 bases, leaving 12 bases between them. CDR1 and CDR2 (germline): MDHEN, SYDVKM. CDR3 protein: CASSSPGTANTGELFF. CDR3 DNA: TGTGCCAGCAGTTCACCCGGGACTGCGAACACCGGGGAGCTGTTTTTT.

This chain uses TRBV30 with TRBJ1-1, with unresolved D. V was shortened by 1 base and J by 3 bases, with 9 bases between the two germline ends. The CDR3 covers 13 residues. CDR1 is GTSNPN, CDR2 SVGIG, per germline (reference sequence). The CDR3 DNA sequence: TGTGCCTGGAGTGCCCTCGGGGACACTGAAGCTTTCTTT. Amino acid sequence: CAWSALGDTEAFF.

The chain combines TRBV4-1 with TRBJ1-4; D uncertain. This CDR3 has 15 amino acids. Germline loops: CDR1 MGHRA, CDR2 YSYEKL. The V and J ends lost 0 bases and 7 bases respectively, with 12 bases between them. CDR3 nucleotide sequence: TGCGCCAGCAGCCAAGATCCGGGGAGAGGTGAAAAACTGTTTTTT. This sequence encodes CASSQDPGRGEKLFF.

Here the CDR3 reads CASSSTGREQYF. The DNA of the CDR3 is TGTGCCAGCAGCTCGACAGGGAGGGAGCAGTACTTC. The chain combines TRBV11-3 with TRBJ2-7; maybe TRBD1 (7 bases). Germline assignment: CDR1 SGHNT and CDR2 YENEEA. V lost 4 bases and J lost 7, with 11 bases in between. This CDR3 has 12 amino acids.

The chain is built from TRBV19 and TRBJ2-5, with 8 bases lining up with TRBD1. V lost 6 bases to trimming and J lost 0 bases; unmatched junction nucleotides: 3. Germline V CDR1 and CDR2: LNHDA, SQIVND (reference sequence). This CDR3 is 14 amino acids long. CDR3 nucleotide sequence: TGTGCCAGTAGCTGGGGACAGGACCAAGAGACCCAGTACTTC. This translates into CASSWGQDQETQYF.

The V and J genes are TRBV30 and TRBJ1-6; D not resolved. Trimming stripped 1 base from V and 14 bases from J, with 12 bases between. Germline V CDR1 and CDR2: GTSNPN, SVGIG (reference sequence). The CDR3 extends over 12 amino acids. The CDR3 protein is CAWSAEREALHF. The CDR3 region has the DNA TGTGCCTGGAGTGCGGAGAGGGAGGCCCTCCACTTT.

The rearrangement joins TRBV9 to TRBJ2-3, with TRBD2 as a possible D gene (5 bases). CDR1 and CDR2 (germline): SGDLS, YYNGEE. V gave up 0 bases and J gave up 4 bases, with 12 bases separating them. The CDR3 is made up of 15 amino acids. The CDR3 sequence: CASSVGGYGADTQYF. DNA for the CDR3: TGTGCCAGCAGCGTAGGCGGGTACGGGGCAGATACGCAGTATTTT.

The chain combines TRBV7-2 with TRBJ1-5, with 8 bases that match TRBD1. CDR3 length: 17 residues. Losses at the gene ends were 0 bases for V and 2 bases for J; bases not matched to a gene: 6. Germline CDR1 SGHTA, CDR2 FQGNSA. The CDR3 protein is CASSLARTGSGNQPQHF. CDR3 DNA: TGTGCCAGCAGCTTAGCCCGGACAGGGAGCGGCAATCAGCCCCAGCATTTT. Variable domain in full (rest from reference TRBV7-2 and TRBJ1-5): GAGVSQSPSNKVTEKGKDVELRCDPISGHTALYWYRQSLGQGLEFLIYFQGNSAPDKSGLPSDRFSAERTGGSVSTLTIQRTQQEDSAVYLCASSLARTGSGNQPQHFGDGTRLSIL.

The chain is built from TRBV7-6 and TRBJ1-3; D call uncertain. V lost 2 bases to trimming and J lost 0 bases, with 8 bases between them. In germline, CDR1 is SGHVS, CDR2 FNYEAQ. The CDR3 length is 15 residues. The CDR3 region has the DNA TGTGCCAGCAGCTTACAGGATAGCTCTGGAAACACCATATATTTT. Translated, it gives CASSLQDSSGNTIYF.

The chain links TRBV6-5 to TRBJ2-7, with 7 bases identical to TRBD2. The CDR3 consists of 15 residues. Germline assignment: CDR1 MNHEY and CDR2 SVGAGI. V was pared by 8 bases and J by 0 bases, with 10 bases of the junction left unmatched. CDR3 region: CASWGGTSSSYEQYF. In DNA, the CDR3 is TGTGCCAGCTGGGGGGGAACATCGAGCTCCTACGAGCAGTACTTC.

This clone was found a few times. The gene calls are TRBV5-4 and TRBJ2-3; D may be TRBD1 (6 bases). The CDR3 has 16 amino acids. V was clipped by 4 bases and J by 0 bases, with 15 bases between them. Per germline, CDR1 SGHNT and CDR2 YYREEE (reference sequence). The CDR3 protein is CASSVNRGSSTDTQYF. The CDR3 DNA reads TGTGCCAGCAGCGTAAATAGGGGGTCTAGCACAGATACGCAGTATTTT.

V usage is TRBV7-9 and J usage is TRBJ2-7; 9 nucleotides line up with TRBD2. Germline CDR1 is SEHNR and CDR2 is FQNEAQ (reference sequence). Trimming at V came to 5 bases and at J to 3 bases, leaving 8 bases not matched to a gene. The length of the CDR3 is 15 residues. CDR3 residues: CASSRTLAGIYEQYF. CDR3 in DNA: TGTGCCAGCAGCCGCACCCTAGCGGGAATCTACGAGCAGTACTTC.

The chain joins TRBV5-1 to TRBJ2-3; weak D call: TRBD2 (5 bases). CDR1 is SGHRS and CDR2 is YFSETQ in the germline V gene. The CDR3 runs to 15 residues. V was cut by 0 bases and J by 2 bases, with 10 bases left in between. DNA for the CDR3: TGCGCCAGCAGCTTGGAGGTAGCGCCCACAGATACGCAGTATTTT. This translates into CASSLEVAPTDTQYF.

V gene TRBV7-2 combines with J gene TRBJ1-2, with TRBD1 identical over 7 bases. Germline lookup yields CDR1 SGHTA and CDR2 FQGNSA. This CDR3 is built from 14 residues. J lost 8 bases, V lost 6 bases, and 12 bases had no gene match. CDR3 DNA: TGTGCCAGCAGATCCCTCGGGACAGCGACGGGCTACACCTTC. Encoded protein: CASRSLGTATGYTF. Full variable domain (remainder filled in from reference TRBV7-2 and TRBJ1-2): GAGVSQSPSNKVTEKGKDVELRCDPISGHTALYWYRQSLGQGLEFLIYFQGNSAPDKSGLPSDRFSAERTGGSVSTLTIQRTQQEDSAVYLCASRSLGTATGYTFGSGTRLTVV.

J is TRBJ1-6 and V is TRBV30; TRBD1 matches 7 bases. Germline assignment: CDR1 GTSNPN and CDR2 SVGIG (reference sequence). The CDR3 is 14 amino acids. Germline trimming cut 4 bases from V and 7 bases from J; bases unmatched to any gene: 7. The CDR3: CAWTPDRENSPLHF. CDR3 DNA: TGTGCCTGGACCCCAGACAGGGAGAATTCACCCCTCCACTTT.

The gene calls are TRBV19 and TRBJ2-1; 11 bases line up with TRBD2. With 8 bases clipped from V and 6 bases from J, the junction kept 3 bases outside the gene matches. The germline V gene has CDR1 LNHDA and CDR2 SQIVND (reference sequence). There are 13 residues in the CDR3. CDR3 bases: TGTGCCAGTCGACTAGCGGGATCCAATGAGCAGTTCTTC. Translating gives CASRLAGSNEQFF.

The chain is built from TRBV7-9 and TRBJ2-5, with D maybe TRBD2 (5 bases). CDR3 size: 16 residues. Germline values: CDR1 SEHNR, CDR2 FQNEAQ (reference sequence). The V end lost 5 bases, the J end lost 1 base, and 17 bases lay between the germline ends. CDR3 sequence (DNA): TGTGCCAGCAGCCTTCCGGGGAAGGAAGCCCAAGAGACCCAGTACTTC. This encodes CASSLPGKEAQETQYF.